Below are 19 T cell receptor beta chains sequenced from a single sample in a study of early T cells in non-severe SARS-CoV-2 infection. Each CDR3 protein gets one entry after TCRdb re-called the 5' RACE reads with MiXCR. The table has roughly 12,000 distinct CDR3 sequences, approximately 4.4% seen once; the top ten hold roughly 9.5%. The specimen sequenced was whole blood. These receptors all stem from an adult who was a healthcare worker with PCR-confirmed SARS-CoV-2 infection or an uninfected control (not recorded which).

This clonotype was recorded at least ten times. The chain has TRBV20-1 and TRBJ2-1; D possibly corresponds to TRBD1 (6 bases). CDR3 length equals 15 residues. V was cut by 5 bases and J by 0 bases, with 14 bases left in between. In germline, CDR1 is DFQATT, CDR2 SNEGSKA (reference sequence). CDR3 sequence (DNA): TGCAGTGCTTTACAGGGCCTCAGCTCCTACAATGAGCAGTTCTTC. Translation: CSALQGLSSYNEQFF.

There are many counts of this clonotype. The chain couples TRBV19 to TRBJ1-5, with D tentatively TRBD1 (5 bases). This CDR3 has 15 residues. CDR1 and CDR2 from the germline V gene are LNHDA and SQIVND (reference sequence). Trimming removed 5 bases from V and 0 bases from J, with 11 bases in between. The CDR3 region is CASSPGGRSNQPQHF. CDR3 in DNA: TGTGCCAGTAGTCCCGGGGGTCGTAGCAATCAGCCCCAGCATTTT.

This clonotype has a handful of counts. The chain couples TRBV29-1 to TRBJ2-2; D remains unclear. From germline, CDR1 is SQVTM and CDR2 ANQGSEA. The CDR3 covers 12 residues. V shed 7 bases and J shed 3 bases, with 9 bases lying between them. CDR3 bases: TGCAGCGCCCGAAGGTACACCGGGGAGCTGTTTTTT. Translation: CSARRYTGELFF.

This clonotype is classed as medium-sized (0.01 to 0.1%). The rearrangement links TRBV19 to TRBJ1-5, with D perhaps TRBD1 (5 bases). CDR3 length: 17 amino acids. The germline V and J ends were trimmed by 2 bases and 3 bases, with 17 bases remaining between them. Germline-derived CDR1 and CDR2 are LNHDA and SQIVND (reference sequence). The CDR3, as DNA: TGTGCCAGTAGTATAAGGTTCAGGGAGGTCGACAATCAGCCCCAGCATTTT. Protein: CASSIRFREVDNQPQHF.

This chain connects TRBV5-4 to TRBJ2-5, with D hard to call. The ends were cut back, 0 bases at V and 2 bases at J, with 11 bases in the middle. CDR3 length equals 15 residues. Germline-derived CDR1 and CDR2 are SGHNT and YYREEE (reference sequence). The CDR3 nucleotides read TGTGCCAGCAGCTTGGATCTACGACCGCAAGAGACCCAGTACTTC. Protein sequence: CASSLDLRPQETQYF.

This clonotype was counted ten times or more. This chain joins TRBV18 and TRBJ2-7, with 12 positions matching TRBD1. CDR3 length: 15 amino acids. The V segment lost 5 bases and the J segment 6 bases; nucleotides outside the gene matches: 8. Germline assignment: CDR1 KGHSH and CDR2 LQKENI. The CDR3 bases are TGTGCCAGCTCAGCTAGGGGACAGGGGGCGTCCGAGCAGTACTTC. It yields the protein CASSARGQGASEQYF. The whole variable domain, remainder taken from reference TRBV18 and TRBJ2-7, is NAGVMQNPRHLVRRRGQEARLRCSPMKGHSHVYWYRQLPEEGLKFMVYLQKENIIDESGMPKERFSAEFPKEGPSILRIQQVVRGDSAAYFCASSARGQGASEQYFGPGTRLTVT.

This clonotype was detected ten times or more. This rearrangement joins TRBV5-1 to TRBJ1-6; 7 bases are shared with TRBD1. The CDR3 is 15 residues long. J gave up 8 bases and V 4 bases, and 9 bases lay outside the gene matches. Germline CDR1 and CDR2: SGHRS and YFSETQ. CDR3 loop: CASSRTGAFDSPLHF. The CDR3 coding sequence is TGCGCCAGCAGCCGAACAGGGGCATTTGATTCACCCCTCCACTTT.

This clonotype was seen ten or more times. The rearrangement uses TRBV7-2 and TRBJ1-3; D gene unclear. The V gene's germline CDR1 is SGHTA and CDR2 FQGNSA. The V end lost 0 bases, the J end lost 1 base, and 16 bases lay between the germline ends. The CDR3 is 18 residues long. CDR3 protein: CASSLAPGPITSGNTIYF. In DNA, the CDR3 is TGTGCCAGCAGCTTAGCCCCTGGGCCGATTACATCTGGAAACACCATATATTTT.

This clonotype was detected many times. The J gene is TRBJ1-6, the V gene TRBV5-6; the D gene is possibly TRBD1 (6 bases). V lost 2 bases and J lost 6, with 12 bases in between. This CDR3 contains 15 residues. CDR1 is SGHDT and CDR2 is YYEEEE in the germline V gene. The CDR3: CASSFEGRGNSPLHF. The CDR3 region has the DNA TGTGCCAGCAGCTTCGAGGGCAGGGGTAATTCACCCCTCCACTTT.

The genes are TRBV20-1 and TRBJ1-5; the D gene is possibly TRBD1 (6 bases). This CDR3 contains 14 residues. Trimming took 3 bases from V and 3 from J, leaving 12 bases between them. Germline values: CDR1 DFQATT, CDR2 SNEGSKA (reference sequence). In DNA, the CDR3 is TGCAGTGCTAGCCCCACAGGGAACAATCAGCCCCAGCATTTT. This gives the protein CSASPTGNNQPQHF.

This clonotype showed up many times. The CDR3, as DNA: TGTGCCAGCAGTAACCTAGCGGGGGGCGGGGAGACCCAGTACTTC. Translating gives CASSNLAGGGETQYF. The chain joins TRBV2 to TRBJ2-5, with TRBD2 matching over 11 bases. Germline trimming cut 5 bases from V and 5 bases from J; bases unmatched to any gene: 7. The CDR3 is 15 residues long. Per germline, CDR1 SNHLY and CDR2 FYNNEI.

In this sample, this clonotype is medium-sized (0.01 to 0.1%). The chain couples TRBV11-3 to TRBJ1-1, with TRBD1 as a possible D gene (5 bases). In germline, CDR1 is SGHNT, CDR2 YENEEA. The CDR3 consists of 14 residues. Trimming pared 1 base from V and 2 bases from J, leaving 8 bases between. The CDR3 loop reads CASSLAGTNTEAFF. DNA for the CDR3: TGTGCCAGCAGCTTAGCCGGGACCAACACTGAAGCTTTCTTT. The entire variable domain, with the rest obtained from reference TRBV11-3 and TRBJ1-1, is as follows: EAGVVQSPRYKIIEKKQPVAFWCNPISGHNTLYWYLQNLGQGPELLIRYENEEAVDDSQLPKDRFSAERLKGVDSTLKIQPAELGDSAVYLCASSLAGTNTEAFFGQGTRLTVV.

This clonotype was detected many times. The CDR3 region has the DNA TGCAGTGCTCCAGCCACGAACACTGAAGCTTTCTTT. It is translated as CSAPATNTEAFF. This chain links TRBV20-1 with TRBJ1-1; D gene unclear. CDR3 length equals 12 residues. Trimming shortened V by 5 bases and J by 1 base, and 8 bases separated the two germline ends. Germline V gene data show CDR1 as DFQATT and CDR2 as SNEGSKA (reference sequence).

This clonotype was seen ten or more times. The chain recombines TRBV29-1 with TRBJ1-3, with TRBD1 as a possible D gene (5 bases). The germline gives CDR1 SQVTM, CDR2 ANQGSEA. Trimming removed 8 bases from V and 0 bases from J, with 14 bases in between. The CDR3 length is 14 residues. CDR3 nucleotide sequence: TGCAGCCCGTGGGGGTCCCTCTCTGGAAACACCATATATTTT. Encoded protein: CSPWGSLSGNTIYF.

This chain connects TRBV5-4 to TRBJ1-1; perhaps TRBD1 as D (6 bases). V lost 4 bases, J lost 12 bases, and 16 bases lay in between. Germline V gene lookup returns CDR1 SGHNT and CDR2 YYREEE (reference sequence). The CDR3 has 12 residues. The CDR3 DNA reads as TGTGCCAGCAGCCTAACTCGACAGGCAACTTTCTTT. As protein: CASSLTRQATFF.

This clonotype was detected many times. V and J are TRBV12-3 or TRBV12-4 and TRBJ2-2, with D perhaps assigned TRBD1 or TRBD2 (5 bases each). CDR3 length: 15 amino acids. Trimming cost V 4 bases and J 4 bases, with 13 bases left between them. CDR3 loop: CASSSPGTFTGELFF. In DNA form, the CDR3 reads TGTGCCAGCAGTTCACCCGGGACGTTCACCGGGGAGCTGTTTTTT.

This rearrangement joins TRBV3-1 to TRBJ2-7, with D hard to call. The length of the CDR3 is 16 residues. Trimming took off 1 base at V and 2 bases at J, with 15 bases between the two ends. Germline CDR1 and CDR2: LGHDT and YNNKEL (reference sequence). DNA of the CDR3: TGTGCCAGCAGCCAAGGTAGTGACTTATATCCCTACGAGCAGTACTTC. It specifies CASSQGSDLYPYEQYF.

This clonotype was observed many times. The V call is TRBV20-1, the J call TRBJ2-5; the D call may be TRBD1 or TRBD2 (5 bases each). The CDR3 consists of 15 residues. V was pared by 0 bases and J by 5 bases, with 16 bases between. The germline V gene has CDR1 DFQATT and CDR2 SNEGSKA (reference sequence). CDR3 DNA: TGCAGTGCTAGAGATTTTTGGGGGACGGTGGAGACCCAGTACTTC. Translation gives CSARDFWGTVETQYF.

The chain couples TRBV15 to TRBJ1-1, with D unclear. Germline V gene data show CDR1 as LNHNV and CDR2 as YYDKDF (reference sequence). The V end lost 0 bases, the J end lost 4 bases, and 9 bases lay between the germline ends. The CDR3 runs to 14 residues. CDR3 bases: TGTGCCACCAGCAGAGATCGGGCAGCCACTGAAGCTTTCTTT. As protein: CATSRDRAATEAFF.